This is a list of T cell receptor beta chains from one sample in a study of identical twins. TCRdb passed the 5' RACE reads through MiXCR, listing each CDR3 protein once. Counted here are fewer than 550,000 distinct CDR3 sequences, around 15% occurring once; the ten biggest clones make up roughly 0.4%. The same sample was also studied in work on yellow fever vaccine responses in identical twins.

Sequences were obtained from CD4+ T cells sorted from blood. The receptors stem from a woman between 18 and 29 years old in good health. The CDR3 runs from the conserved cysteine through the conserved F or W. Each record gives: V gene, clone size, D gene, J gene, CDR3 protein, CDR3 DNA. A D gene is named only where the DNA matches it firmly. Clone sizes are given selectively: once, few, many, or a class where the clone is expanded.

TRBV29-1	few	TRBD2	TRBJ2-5	CSVDSGVYQETQYF	TGCAGCGTTGATAGCGGGGTGTACCAAGAGACCCAGTACTTC
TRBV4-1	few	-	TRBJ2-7	CASSQPRTSGTGEQYF	TGCGCCAGCAGCCAACCACGGACTAGTGGGACAGGCGAGCAGTACTTC
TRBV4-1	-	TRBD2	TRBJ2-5	CASSQRPSGSRGTSHEETQYF	TGCGCCAGCAGCCAAAGGCCGAGCGGGAGTAGGGGTACCTCGCACGAAGAGACCCAGTACTTC
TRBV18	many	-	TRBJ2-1	CASSATDNEQFF	TGTGCCAGCTCCGCGACAGACAATGAGCAGTTCTTC
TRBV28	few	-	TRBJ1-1	CASSSSGRNTEAFF	TGTGCCAGCAGTTCCTCCGGGAGGAACACTGAAGCTTTCTTT
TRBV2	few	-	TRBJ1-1	CASSEAGGGGNTEAFF	TGTGCCAGCAGTGAAGCGGGAGGGGGAGGGAACACTGAAGCTTTCTTT
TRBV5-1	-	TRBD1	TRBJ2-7	CASSLVLGDSYEQYF	TGCGCCAGCAGCTTGGTCCTAGGGGACAGCTACGAGCAGTACTTC
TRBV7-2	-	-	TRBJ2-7	CASSPMEAGEQYF	TGTGCCAGCAGCCCCATGGAAGCTGGCGAGCAGTACTTC
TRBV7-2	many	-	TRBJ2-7	CASSLVGRPSYEQYF	TGTGCCAGCAGCTTAGTGGGACGCCCGTCCTACGAGCAGTACTTC
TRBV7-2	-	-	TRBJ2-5	CASSLVGLTQETQYF	TGTGCCAGCAGCTTAGTAGGACTCACTCAAGAGACCCAGTACTTC
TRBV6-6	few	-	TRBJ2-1	CASSYRSYNEQFF	TGTGCCAGCAGTTATAGGTCCTACAATGAGCAGTTCTTC
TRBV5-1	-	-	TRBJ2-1	CASSLVITDNEQFF	TGCGCCAGCAGCTTGGTGATTACCGACAATGAGCAGTTCTTC
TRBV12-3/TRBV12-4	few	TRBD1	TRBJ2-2	CASSGDRSTGELFF	TGTGCCAGCAGTGGGGACAGGAGCACCGGGGAGCTGTTTTTT
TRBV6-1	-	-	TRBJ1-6	CATRTGREQNSPLHF	TGTGCCACCCGGACGGGAAGAGAGCAAAATTCACCCCTCCACTTT
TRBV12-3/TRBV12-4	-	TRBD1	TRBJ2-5	CASSLVGQGAETQYF	TGTGCCAGCAGTTTAGTCGGACAGGGGGCGGAGACCCAGTACTTC
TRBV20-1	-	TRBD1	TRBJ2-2	CSATGQGFTGELFF	TGCAGTGCTACGGGACAGGGTTTCACCGGGGAGCTGTTTTTT
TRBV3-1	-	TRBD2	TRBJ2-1	CASSPRLAGGDEQFF	TGTGCCAGCAGCCCAAGACTAGCGGGAGGCGATGAGCAGTTCTTC
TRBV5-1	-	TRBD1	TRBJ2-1	CASSLGTGDQQFF	TGCGCCAGCAGCTTGGGGACAGGGGACCAGCAGTTCTTC